Below, 24 T cell receptor beta chains from the same sample are listed, as sequenced in a study of cytomegalovirus exposure and HLA in healthy donors. The assay was immunoSEQ multiplex PCR, and TCRdb's table has in-frame clones only and misses some. Of 200,000 or so clones listed, approximately 80% are singletons. The sample consisted of PBMCs. These receptors were collected from a young man in good health and CMV-seropositive.

This rearrangement joins TRBV29-1 to TRBJ2-7; 7 nucleotides align to TRBD1. The CDR3 contains 14 residues. Germline CDR1 is SQVTM and CDR2 is ANQGSEA. Trimming at V came to 0 bases and at J to 6 bases, leaving 8 bases not matched to a gene. The CDR3 bases are TGCAGCGTTGAAGAGTTCCGGGACAGATCCGAGCAGTACTTC. This codes for CSVEEFRDRSEQYF.

The CDR3: CASRDRGRADTQYF. CDR3 DNA sequence: TGTGCCAGCAGAGACAGGGGGCGCGCAGATACGCAGTATTTT. V and J are TRBV6-6 and TRBJ2-3; TRBD1 matches at 10 bases. The V gene end was trimmed by 6 bases and the J gene end by 4 bases; junction bases not matched to a gene: 4. CDR1 MNHNY and CDR2 SVGAGI come from the germline V gene (reference sequence). There are 14 residues in the CDR3.

This clone was seen a handful of times. This chain connects TRBV11-2 to TRBJ1-3, with TRBD1 as a possible D gene (6 bases). Trimming pared 5 bases from V and 4 bases from J, leaving 12 bases between. The germline V gene has CDR1 SGHAT and CDR2 FQNNGV. This CDR3 contains 14 residues. CDR3 nucleotide sequence: TGTGCCAGCAGCCGGACAGTTCAAGGAAACACCATATATTTT. It encodes CASSRTVQGNTIYF.

J is TRBJ1-1 and V is TRBV4-1; 7 bases align to TRBD1. Looked up from germline, CDR1 is MGHRA and CDR2 is YSYEKL. J gave up 1 base and V 5 bases, and 4 bases lay outside the gene matches. The CDR3 has 14 amino acids. The CDR3 loop reads CASSFRQGNTEAFF. The CDR3 bases are TGCGCCAGCAGCTTCCGACAGGGGAACACTGAAGCTTTCTTT.

This sequence joins TRBV7-9 and TRBJ2-7; D is ambiguous. CDR3 length: 14 amino acids. Germline CDR1 SEHNR, CDR2 FQNEAQ (reference sequence). V was pared by 1 base and J by 3 bases, with 10 bases between. The CDR3 DNA is TGTGCCAGCAGCTTAGTGGGCGCGAACTACGAGCAGTACTTC. It is translated as CASSLVGANYEQYF.

This sequence joins TRBV5-6 and TRBJ2-3; 9 bases fit TRBD1. With 5 bases clipped from V and 1 base from J, the junction kept 11 bases outside the gene matches. This CDR3 comprises 17 residues. Germline assignment: CDR1 SGHDT and CDR2 YYEEEE. The CDR3 DNA reads as TGTGCCAGCAGGCAACAACAGGGGGCTAGCCGCACAGATACGCAGTATTTT. Translating gives CASRQQQGASRTDTQYF.

CDR3 residues: CASRGQGAEKLFF. The CDR3 nucleotides read TGCGCCAGCAGAGGGCAGGGGGCTGAAAAACTGTTTTTT. This chain connects TRBV5-1 to TRBJ1-4; 8 nucleotides agree with TRBD1. V lost 5 bases to trimming and J lost 7 bases; unmatched junction nucleotides: 4. The CDR3 loop spans 13 amino acids. Germline-derived CDR1 and CDR2 are SGHRS and YFSETQ.

The sample holds one count of this clone. The V and J genes are TRBV9 and TRBJ2-4; 7 bases are a match to TRBD1. J lost 1 base, V lost 3 bases, and 4 bases had no gene match. Germline V gene data show CDR1 as SGDLS and CDR2 as YYNGEE. The CDR3 has 15 residues. The CDR3 loop reads CASSGATGAKNIQYF. Here the CDR3 DNA reads TGTGCCAGCAGCGGGGCGACAGGGGCCAAAAACATTCAGTACTTC.

This chain connects TRBV5-4 to TRBJ1-1, with D possibly matching TRBD1 (5 bases). The CDR3 totals 17 residues. Germline assignment: CDR1 SGHNT and CDR2 YYREEE (reference sequence). Trimming took off 1 base at V and 0 bases at J, with 16 bases between the two ends. The CDR3 reads CASSLPTWRRVNTEAFF. The CDR3 DNA reads TGTGCCAGCAGCTTGCCCACCTGGCGCAGGGTGAACACTGAAGCTTTCTTT.

The chain couples TRBV7-3 to TRBJ2-2; D is unresolved. Trimming removed 5 bases at V and 5 bases at J, with 18 bases between. The CDR3 loop spans 16 amino acids. CDR1 and CDR2 from the germline V gene are SGHTA and FQGTGA. The DNA of the CDR3 is TGTGCCAGCAGCCCCAAAGGCGGAGTTAGGACCGGGGAGCTGTTTTTT. Translated: CASSPKGGVRTGELFF. The full variable domain, rest sourced from reference TRBV7-3 and TRBJ2-2, is GAGVSQTPSNKVTEKGKYVELRCDPISGHTALYWYRQSLGQGPEFLIYFQGTGAADDSGLPNDRFFAVRPEGSVSTLKIQRTERGDSAVYLCASSPKGGVRTGELFFGEGSRLTVL.

This chain links TRBV19 with TRBJ1-2, with TRBD1 as a possible D gene (6 bases). V was clipped by 8 bases and J by 5 bases, with 15 bases between them. Germline CDR1 reads LNHDA; CDR2 reads SQIVND (reference sequence). The CDR3 is made up of 13 amino acids. For the CDR3, the DNA is TGTGCCAGTCCTTCCGACAGGATGTATGGCTACACCTTC. Translating it yields CASPSDRMYGYTF. The full variable domain, with the rest looked up from reference TRBV19 and TRBJ1-2, is DGGITQSPKYLFRKEGQNVTLSCEQNLNHDAMYWYRQDPGQGLRLIYYSQIVNDFQKGDIAEGYSVSREKKESFPLTVTSAQKNPTAFYLCASPSDRMYGYTFGSGTRLTVV.

This chain uses TRBV7-2 with TRBJ2-1; 8 bases align to TRBD2. The CDR3 loop spans 15 amino acids. CDR1 is SGHTA, CDR2 FQGNSA, per germline. V lost 6 bases, J lost 1 base, and 5 bases stayed unmatched. The CDR3 reads CASRPGLGSYNEQFF. The DNA of the CDR3 is TGTGCCAGCAGACCGGGACTAGGGTCCTACAATGAGCAGTTCTTC.

V is TRBV19 and J is TRBJ2-7, with 9 bases matching TRBD2. The germline V gene encodes CDR1 LNHDA and CDR2 SQIVND (reference sequence). The CDR3 spans 14 residues. The trim removed 5 bases at V and 2 bases at J, leaving 4 bases unmatched. CDR3 in amino acids: CASSPTSGAYEQYF. The CDR3 nucleotides are TGTGCCAGTAGTCCGACTAGCGGTGCCTACGAGCAGTACTTC. Looking up the rest from reference TRBV19 and TRBJ2-7 gives the full variable domain: DGGITQSPKYLFRKEGQNVTLSCEQNLNHDAMYWYRQDPGQGLRLIYYSQIVNDFQKGDIAEGYSVSREKKESFPLTVTSAQKNPTAFYLCASSPTSGAYEQYFGPGTRLTVT.

The V and J genes are TRBV7-7 and TRBJ1-3; D is possibly TRBD1 (5 bases). V lost 6 bases and J lost 0, with 21 bases in between. The CDR3 consists of 18 residues. In germline, CDR1 is SSHAT, CDR2 FNYEAQ (reference sequence). The CDR3 bases are TGTGCCAGCAGTTACTCCAGGGCCAGGGACTACTCTGGAAACACCATATATTTT. Residues: CASSYSRARDYSGNTIYF. Drawing the rest from reference TRBV7-7 and TRBJ1-3, the complete variable domain is GAGVSQSPRYKVTKRGQDVTLRCDPISSHATLYWYQQALGQGPEFLTYFNYEAQPDKSGLPSDRFSAERPEGSISTLTIQRTEQRDSAMYRCASSYSRARDYSGNTIYFGEGSWLTVV.

This chain connects TRBV28 to TRBJ1-5; 10 bases map to TRBD1. Germline V lookup: CDR1 MDHEN, CDR2 SYDVKM. The CDR3 loop spans 16 amino acids. Losses at the gene ends were 3 bases for V and 5 bases for J; bases not matched to a gene: 7. CDR3 amino acids: CASSFGTGVAHQPQHF. CDR3 in DNA: TGTGCCAGCAGTTTTGGGACAGGGGTGGCCCATCAGCCCCAGCATTTT.

The chain recombines TRBV19 with TRBJ1-5; 7 nucleotides agree with TRBD1. CDR1 is LNHDA and CDR2 is SQIVND in the germline V gene (reference sequence). The CDR3 spans 13 residues. Unmatched junction bases numbered 7, after V lost 7 bases and J lost 7 bases. The CDR3 here is CASTSTGSQPQHF. CDR3 coding DNA: TGTGCCAGTACCTCGACAGGGTCCCAGCCCCAGCATTTT.

The V and J genes are TRBV19 and TRBJ2-7, with 8 bases fitting TRBD2. Looked up from germline, CDR1 is LNHDA and CDR2 is SQIVND (reference sequence). After removal of 4 bases from V and 1 base from J, the junction contained 6 bases not matched to a gene. This CDR3 spans 15 amino acids. The CDR3: CASSTLAGQSYEQYF. The CDR3 coding sequence is TGTGCCAGTAGTACCCTAGCGGGCCAATCCTACGAGCAGTACTTC.

V and J are TRBV19 and TRBJ2-7, with D hard to call. The CDR3 covers 14 residues. Between the trimmed V and J ends, which lost 5 bases and 0 bases, there was a span of 11 bases. Germline lookup yields CDR1 LNHDA and CDR2 SQIVND (reference sequence). As DNA, the CDR3 is TGTGCCAGTAGTTATGGGCGAAGCTCCTACGAGCAGTACTTC. Its protein product is CASSYGRSSYEQYF. The full variable domain, completed using reference TRBV19 and TRBJ2-7, is DGGITQSPKYLFRKEGQNVTLSCEQNLNHDAMYWYRQDPGQGLRLIYYSQIVNDFQKGDIAEGYSVSREKKESFPLTVTSAQKNPTAFYLCASSYGRSSYEQYFGPGTRLTVT.

The chain is built from TRBV4-1 and TRBJ1-4; no clear D gene. CDR1 is MGHRA, CDR2 YSYEKL, per germline. Trimming removed 1 base at V and 0 bases at J, with 6 bases between. This CDR3 is 15 amino acids long. The CDR3 DNA reads TGCGCCAGCAGCCAAGGGGAGCCAACTAATGAAAAACTGTTTTTT. The encoded protein is CASSQGEPTNEKLFF.

The V gene is TRBV27, the J gene TRBJ2-1, with 8 positions matching TRBD1. The trim removed 4 bases at V and 2 bases at J, leaving 4 bases unmatched. The germline gives CDR1 MNHEY, CDR2 SMNVEV (reference sequence). CDR3 length: 15 residues. CDR3 in amino acids: CASSSQGGAYNEQFF. Written as DNA, the CDR3 is TGTGCCAGCAGTTCACAGGGGGGAGCCTACAATGAGCAGTTCTTC.

The chain joins TRBV5-6 to TRBJ1-1; unclear D gene. This CDR3 comprises 16 residues. The V end lost 2 bases, the J end lost 1 base, and 15 bases lay between the germline ends. Germline lookup yields CDR1 SGHDT and CDR2 YYEEEE. CDR3 DNA sequence: TGTGCCAGCAGCTTTTACACGGGAGTTAGGAACACTGAAGCTTTCTTT. This encodes CASSFYTGVRNTEAFF.

The chain recombines TRBV28 with TRBJ2-7; 9 bases match TRBD1. This CDR3 is 15 amino acids long. V lost 4 bases, J lost 0 bases, and 4 bases stayed unmatched. Germline V lookup: CDR1 MDHEN, CDR2 SYDVKM. In DNA form, the CDR3 reads TGTGCCAGCAGTTCCCCGGGACAGGGCTCCTACGAGCAGTACTTC. Residues: CASSSPGQGSYEQYF.

V is TRBV7-2 and J is TRBJ2-7; TRBD2 aligns across 10 bases. Germline CDR1 SGHTA, CDR2 FQGNSA. CDR3 length: 15 amino acids. J was trimmed by 3 bases and V by 5 bases; bases with no gene match: 7. The CDR3 spells CASSPGLADFYEQYF. In DNA form, the CDR3 reads TGTGCCAGCAGCCCCGGACTAGCGGACTTCTACGAGCAGTACTTC.

This clone was detected once. The genes are TRBV5-1 and TRBJ1-1; tentatively, D is TRBD1 (5 bases). The length of the CDR3 is 14 residues. CDR1 and CDR2 (germline): SGHRS, YFSETQ. Trimming left V 0 bases short and J 1 base short, with 7 bases between. Here the CDR3 DNA reads TGCGCCAGCAGCTTGGCGCAGGGGAACACTGAAGCTTTCTTT. Residues: CASSLAQGNTEAFF.